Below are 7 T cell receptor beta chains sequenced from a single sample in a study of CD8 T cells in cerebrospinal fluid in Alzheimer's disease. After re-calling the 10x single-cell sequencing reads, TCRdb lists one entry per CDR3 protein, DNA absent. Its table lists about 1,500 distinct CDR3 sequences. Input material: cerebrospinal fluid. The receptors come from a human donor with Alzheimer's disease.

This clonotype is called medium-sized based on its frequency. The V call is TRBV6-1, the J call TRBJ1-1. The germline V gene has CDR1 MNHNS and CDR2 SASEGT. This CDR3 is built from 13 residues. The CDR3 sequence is CASKEGLGAWAFF.

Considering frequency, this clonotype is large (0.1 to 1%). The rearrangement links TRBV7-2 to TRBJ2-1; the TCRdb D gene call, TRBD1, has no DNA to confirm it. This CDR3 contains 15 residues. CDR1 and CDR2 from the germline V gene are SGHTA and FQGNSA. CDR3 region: CASSPSRAAYNEQFF.

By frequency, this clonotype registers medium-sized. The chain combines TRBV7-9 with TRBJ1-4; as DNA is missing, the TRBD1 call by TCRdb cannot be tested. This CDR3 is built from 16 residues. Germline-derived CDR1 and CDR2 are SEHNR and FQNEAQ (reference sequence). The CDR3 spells CASSPGPGRLGEKLFF.

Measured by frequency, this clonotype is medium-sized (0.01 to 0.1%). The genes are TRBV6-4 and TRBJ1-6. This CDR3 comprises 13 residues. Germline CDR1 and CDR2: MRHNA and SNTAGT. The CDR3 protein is CASSTENNSPLHF.

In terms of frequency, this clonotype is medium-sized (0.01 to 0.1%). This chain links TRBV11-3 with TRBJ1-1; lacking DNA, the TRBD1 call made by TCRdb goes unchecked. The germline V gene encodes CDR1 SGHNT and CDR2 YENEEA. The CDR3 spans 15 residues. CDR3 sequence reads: CASSPSGHLNTEAFF.

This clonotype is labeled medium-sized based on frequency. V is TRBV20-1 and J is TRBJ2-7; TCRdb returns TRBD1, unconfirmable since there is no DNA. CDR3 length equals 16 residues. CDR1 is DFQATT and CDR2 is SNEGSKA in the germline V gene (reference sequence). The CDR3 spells CSARDLGGLRNDEQYF.

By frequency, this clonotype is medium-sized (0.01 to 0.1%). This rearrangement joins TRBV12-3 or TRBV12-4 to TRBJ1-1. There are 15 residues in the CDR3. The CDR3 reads CASSFGRPTNTEAFF.